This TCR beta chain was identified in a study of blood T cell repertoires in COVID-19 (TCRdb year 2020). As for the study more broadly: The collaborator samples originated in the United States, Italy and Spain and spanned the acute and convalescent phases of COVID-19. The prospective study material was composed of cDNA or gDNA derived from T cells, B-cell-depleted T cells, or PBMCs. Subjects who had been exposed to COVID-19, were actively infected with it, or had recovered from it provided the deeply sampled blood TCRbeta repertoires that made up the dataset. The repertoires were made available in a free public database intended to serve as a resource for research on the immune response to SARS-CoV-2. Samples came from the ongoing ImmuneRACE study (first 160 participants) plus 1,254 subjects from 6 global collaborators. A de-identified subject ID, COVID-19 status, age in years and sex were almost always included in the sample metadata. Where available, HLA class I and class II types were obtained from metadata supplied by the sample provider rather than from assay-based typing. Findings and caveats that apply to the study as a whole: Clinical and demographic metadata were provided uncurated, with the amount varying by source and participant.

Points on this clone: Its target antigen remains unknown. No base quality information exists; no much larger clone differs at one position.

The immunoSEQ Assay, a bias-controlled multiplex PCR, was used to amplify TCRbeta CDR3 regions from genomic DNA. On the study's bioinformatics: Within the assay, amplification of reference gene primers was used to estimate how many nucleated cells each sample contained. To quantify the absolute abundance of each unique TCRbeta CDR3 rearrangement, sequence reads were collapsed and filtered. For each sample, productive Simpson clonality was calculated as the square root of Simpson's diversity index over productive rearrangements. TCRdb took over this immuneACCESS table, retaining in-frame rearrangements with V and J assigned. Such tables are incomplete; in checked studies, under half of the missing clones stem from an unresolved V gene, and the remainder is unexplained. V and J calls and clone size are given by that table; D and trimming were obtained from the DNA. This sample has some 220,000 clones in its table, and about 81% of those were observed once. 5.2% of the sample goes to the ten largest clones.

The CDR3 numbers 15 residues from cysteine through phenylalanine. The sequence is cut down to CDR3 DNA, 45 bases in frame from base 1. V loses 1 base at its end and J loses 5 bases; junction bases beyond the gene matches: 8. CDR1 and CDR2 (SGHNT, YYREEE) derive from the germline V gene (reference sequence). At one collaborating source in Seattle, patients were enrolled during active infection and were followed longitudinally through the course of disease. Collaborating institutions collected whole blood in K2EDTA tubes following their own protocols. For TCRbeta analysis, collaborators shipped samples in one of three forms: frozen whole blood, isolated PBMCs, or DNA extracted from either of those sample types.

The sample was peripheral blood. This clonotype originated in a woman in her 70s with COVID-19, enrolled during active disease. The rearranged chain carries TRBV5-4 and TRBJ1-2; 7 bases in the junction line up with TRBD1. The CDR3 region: CASSLTGESYYGYTF. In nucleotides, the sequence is TGTGCCAGCAGCTTGACAGGGGAGTCTTATTATGGCTACACCTTC.